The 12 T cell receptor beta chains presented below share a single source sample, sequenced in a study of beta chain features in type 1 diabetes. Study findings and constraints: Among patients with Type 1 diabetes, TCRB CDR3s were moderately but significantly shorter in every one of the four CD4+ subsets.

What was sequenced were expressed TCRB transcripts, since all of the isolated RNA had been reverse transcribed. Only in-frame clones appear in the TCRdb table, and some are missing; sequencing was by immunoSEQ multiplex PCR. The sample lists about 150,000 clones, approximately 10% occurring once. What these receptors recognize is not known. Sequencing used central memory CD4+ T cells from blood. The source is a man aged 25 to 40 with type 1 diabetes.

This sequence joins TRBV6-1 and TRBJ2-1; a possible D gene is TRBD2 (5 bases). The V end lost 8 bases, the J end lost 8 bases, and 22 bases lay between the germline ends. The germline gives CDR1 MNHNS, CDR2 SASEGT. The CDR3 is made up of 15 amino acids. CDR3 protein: CASGRWAGLGDEQFF. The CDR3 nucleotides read TGTGCCAGCGGAAGGTGGGCGGGCCTAGGTGATGAGCAGTTCTTC.

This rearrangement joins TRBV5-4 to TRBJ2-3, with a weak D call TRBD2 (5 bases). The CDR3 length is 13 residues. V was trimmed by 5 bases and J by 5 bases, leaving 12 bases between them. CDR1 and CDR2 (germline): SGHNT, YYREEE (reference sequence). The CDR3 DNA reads TGTGCCAGCAGGGTCGACCGGGAAGATACGCAGTATTTT. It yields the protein CASRVDREDTQYF.

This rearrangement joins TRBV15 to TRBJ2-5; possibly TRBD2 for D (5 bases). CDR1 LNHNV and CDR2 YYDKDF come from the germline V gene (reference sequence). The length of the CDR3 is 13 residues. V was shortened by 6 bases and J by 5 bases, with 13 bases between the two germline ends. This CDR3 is CATRRARRETQYF. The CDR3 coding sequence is TGTGCCACCAGGCGGGCGCGGCGGGAGACCCAGTACTTC. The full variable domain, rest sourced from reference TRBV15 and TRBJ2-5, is DAMVIQNPRYQVTQFGKPVTLSCSQTLNHNVMYWYQQKSSQAPKLLFHYYDKDFNNEADTPDNFQSRRPNTSFCFLDIRSPGLGDTAMYLCATRRARRETQYFGPGTRLLVL.

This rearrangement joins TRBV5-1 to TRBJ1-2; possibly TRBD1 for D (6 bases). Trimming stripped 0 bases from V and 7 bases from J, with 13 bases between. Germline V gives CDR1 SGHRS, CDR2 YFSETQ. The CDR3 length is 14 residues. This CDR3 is CASSLETGRIGYTF. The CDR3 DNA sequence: TGCGCCAGCAGCTTGGAGACAGGACGTATTGGCTACACCTTC. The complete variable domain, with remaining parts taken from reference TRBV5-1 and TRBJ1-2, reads KAGVTQTPRYLIKTRGQQVTLSCSPISGHRSVSWYQQTPGQGLQFLFEYFSETQRNKGNFPGRFSGRQFSNSRSEMNVSTLELGDSALYLCASSLETGRIGYTFGSGTRLTVV.

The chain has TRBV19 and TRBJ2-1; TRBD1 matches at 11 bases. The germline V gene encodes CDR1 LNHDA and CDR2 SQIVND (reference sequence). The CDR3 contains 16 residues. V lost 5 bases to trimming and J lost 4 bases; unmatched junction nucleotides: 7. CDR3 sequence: CASSSTGTGGYNEQFF. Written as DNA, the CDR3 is TGTGCCAGTAGTTCAACCGGGACAGGGGGGTACAATGAGCAGTTCTTC.

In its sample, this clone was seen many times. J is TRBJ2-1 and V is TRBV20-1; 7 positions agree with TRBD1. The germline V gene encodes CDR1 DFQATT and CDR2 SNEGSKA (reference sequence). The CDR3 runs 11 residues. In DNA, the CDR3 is TGCAGGGGACAGATGTACAATGAGCAGTTCTTC. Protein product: CRGQMYNEQFF.

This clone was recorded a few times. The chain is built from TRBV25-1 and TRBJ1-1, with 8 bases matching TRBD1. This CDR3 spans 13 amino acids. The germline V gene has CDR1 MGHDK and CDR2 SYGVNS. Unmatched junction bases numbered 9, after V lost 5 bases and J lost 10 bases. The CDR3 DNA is TGTGCCAGCAGTTCCGGACAGGGTCGAGGAGCTTTCTTT. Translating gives CASSSGQGRGAFF.

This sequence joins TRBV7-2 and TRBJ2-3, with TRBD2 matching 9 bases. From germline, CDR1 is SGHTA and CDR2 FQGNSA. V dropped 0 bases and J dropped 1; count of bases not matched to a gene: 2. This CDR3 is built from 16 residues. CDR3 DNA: TGTGCCAGCAGCTTAGCTTGGACTAGCGGCACAGATACGCAGTATTTT. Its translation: CASSLAWTSGTDTQYF.

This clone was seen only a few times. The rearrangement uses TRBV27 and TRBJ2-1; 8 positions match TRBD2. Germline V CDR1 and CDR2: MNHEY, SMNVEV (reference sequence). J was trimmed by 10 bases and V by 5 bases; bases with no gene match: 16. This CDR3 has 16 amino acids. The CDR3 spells CASSHQPGTRKPEQFF. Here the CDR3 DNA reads TGTGCCAGCAGTCACCAGCCCGGGACTAGAAAACCAGAGCAGTTCTTC.

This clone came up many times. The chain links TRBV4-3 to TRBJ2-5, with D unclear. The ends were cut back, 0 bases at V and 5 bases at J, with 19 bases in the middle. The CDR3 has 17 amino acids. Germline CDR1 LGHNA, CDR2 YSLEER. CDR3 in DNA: TGCGCCAGCAGCCAAGATGCCCAGCGTCTGCCCGGGGAGACCCAGTACTTC. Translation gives CASSQDAQRLPGETQYF.

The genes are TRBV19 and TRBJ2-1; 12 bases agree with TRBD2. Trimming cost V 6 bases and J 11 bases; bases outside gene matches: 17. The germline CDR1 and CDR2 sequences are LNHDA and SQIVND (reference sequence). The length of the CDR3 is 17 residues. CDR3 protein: CASSDSTSGRVLTQQFF. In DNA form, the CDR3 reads TGTGCCAGTAGCGACTCGACTAGCGGGAGAGTTTTGACCCAGCAGTTCTTC.

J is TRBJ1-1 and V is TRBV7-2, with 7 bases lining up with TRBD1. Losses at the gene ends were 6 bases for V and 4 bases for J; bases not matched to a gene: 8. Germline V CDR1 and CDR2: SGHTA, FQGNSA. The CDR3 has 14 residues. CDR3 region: CASSLQGTSTEAFF. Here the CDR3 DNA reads TGTGCCAGCAGTTTACAGGGGACGTCCACTGAAGCTTTCTTT.